This TCR beta chain comes out of a study of T cells in Graves' hyperthyroidism and ophthalmopathy. This CDR3 contains 16 residues. CDR1 ENHRY and CDR2 SYGVKD come from the germline V gene. V was pared by 3 bases and J by 1 base, with 12 bases between. Amplification of TCR beta CDR3 regions used RNA as the template. RT-PCR in the first round (using the HTBI primer set) targeted the TCR CDR3. One entry per CDR3 protein, called by TCRdb with MiXCR from the multiplex PCR reads. Found here are some 350,000 distinct CDR3 sequences, roughly an eighth of them singletons; the top ten hold 34%. The sequence came from a middle-aged woman with Graves' ophthalmopathy. V usage is TRBV10-3 and J usage is TRBJ2-2, with a tentative D call TRBD1 (5 bases). Sequencing was carried out using blood. CDR3 region: CAISEFDRRNTGELFF. DNA for the CDR3: TGTGCCATCAGTGAATTCGACAGAAGGAACACCGGGGAGCTGTTTTTT.